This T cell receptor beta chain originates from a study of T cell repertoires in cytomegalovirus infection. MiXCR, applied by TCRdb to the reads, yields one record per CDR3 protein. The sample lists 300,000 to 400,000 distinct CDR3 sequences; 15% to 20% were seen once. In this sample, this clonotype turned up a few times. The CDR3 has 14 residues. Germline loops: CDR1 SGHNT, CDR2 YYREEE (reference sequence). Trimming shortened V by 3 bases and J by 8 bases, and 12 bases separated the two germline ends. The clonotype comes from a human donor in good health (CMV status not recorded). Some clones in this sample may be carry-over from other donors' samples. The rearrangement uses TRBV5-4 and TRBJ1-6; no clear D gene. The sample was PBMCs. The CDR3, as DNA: TGTGCCAGCAGCTCGGACGGTTTTGATTCACCCCTCCACTTT. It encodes CASSSDGFDSPLHF.